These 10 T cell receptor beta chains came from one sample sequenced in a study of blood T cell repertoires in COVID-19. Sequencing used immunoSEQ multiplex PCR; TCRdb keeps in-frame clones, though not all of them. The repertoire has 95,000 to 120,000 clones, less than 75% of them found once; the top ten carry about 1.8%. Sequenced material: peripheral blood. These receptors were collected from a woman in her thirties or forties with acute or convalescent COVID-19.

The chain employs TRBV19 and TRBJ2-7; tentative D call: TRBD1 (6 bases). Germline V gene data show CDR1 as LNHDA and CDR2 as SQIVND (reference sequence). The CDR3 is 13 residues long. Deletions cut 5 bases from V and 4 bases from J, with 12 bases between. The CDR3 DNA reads TGTGCCAGTAGTGAGAGGGACAATTACGAGCAGTACTTC. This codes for CASSERDNYEQYF.

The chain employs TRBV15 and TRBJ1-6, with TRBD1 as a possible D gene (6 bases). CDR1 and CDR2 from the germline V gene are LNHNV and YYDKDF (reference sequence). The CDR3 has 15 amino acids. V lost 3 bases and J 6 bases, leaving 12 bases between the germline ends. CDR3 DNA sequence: TGTGCCACCAGCAGCTCCGGGACAAGTAATTCACCCCTCCACTTT. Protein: CATSSSGTSNSPLHF.

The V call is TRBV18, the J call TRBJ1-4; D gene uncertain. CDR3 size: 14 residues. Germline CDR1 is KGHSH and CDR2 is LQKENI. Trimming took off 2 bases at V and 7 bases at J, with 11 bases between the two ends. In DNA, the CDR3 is TGTGCCAGCTCACCAACACGAGAGGGTGAAAAACTGTTTTTT. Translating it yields CASSPTREGEKLFF.

The CDR3 here is CASSLEARPREQYF. For the CDR3, the DNA is TGTGCCAGCAGCTTGGAGGCCAGGCCCCGGGAGCAGTACTTC. The chain joins TRBV5-5 to TRBJ2-7; D uncertain. The CDR3 runs 14 residues. Germline loops: CDR1 SGHKS, CDR2 YYEKEE (reference sequence). V was shortened by 0 bases and J by 7 bases, with 14 bases between the two germline ends.

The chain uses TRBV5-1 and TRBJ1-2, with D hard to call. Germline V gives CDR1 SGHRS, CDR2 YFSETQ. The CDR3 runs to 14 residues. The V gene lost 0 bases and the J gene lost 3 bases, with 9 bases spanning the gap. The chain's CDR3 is CASSLGWGDYGYTF. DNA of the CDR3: TGCGCCAGCAGCTTGGGATGGGGAGACTATGGCTACACCTTC.

CDR3 region: CASSQSSGLTYEQYF. In DNA, the CDR3 is TGTGCCAGCAGCCAATCTAGCGGGTTAACCTACGAGCAGTACTTC. The chain has TRBV4-2 and TRBJ2-7; 8 bases match TRBD2. V shed 2 bases and J 2 bases; nucleotides not matched to a gene: 5. This CDR3 contains 15 residues. Germline assignment: CDR1 LGHNA and CDR2 YNFKEQ.

The CDR3 protein is CASSLQDRTLYYEQYF. CDR3 bases: TGTGCCAGCAGCTTACAGGACAGGACTCTTTATTACGAGCAGTACTTC. This chain connects TRBV7-7 to TRBJ2-7, with 7 bases identical to TRBD1. From germline, CDR1 is SSHAT and CDR2 FNYEAQ (reference sequence). The length of the CDR3 is 16 residues. Germline trimming cut 2 bases from V and 4 bases from J; bases unmatched to any gene: 11.

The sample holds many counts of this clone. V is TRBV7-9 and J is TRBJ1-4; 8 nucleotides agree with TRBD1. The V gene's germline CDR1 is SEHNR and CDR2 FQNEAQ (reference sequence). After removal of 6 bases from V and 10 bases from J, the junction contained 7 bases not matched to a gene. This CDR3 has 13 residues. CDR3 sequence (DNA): TGTGCCAGCAGATCCGGACAGGGAGGAAAACTGTTTTTT. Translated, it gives CASRSGQGGKLFF.

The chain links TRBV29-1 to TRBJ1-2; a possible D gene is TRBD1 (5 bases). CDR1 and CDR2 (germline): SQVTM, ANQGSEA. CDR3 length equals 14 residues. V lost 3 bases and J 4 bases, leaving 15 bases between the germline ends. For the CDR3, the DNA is TGCAGCGTTGATGGGCAGGGCAGTAGCTATGGCTACACCTTC. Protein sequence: CSVDGQGSSYGYTF.

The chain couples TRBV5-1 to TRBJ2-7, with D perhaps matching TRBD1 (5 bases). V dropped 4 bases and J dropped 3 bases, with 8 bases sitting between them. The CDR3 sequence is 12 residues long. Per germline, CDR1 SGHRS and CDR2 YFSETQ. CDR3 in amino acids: CASSQTDYEQYF. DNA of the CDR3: TGCGCCAGCAGCCAGACAGACTACGAGCAGTACTTC.